A selection of T cell receptor beta chains follows, all from one sample in a study of blood T cell repertoires in COVID-19. Clones were sequenced by immunoSEQ multiplex PCR, and TCRdb holds only the in-frame ones, with some missing. The sample shows about 130,000 clones, around 87% of them seen only once. The sequenced sample consisted of peripheral blood. The source is a man between 65 and 85 years old with active COVID-19. CDR3s include the opening cysteine and the closing phenylalanine or tryptophan. Fields, in order: J gene, V gene, D gene, CDR3 protein, CDR3 DNA. A D gene is named only where the DNA matches it firmly.

TRBJ2-2	TRBV9	TRBD2	CASSPGGLAGRATGELFF	TGTGCCAGCAGCCCCGGGGGGCTAGCGGGAAGGGCGACCGGGGAGCTGTTTTTT
TRBJ2-7	TRBV6-6	TRBD1	CASSSSGTGEVEQYF	TGTGCCAGCAGTTCCTCCGGGACAGGGGAGGTCGAGCAGTACTTC
TRBJ2-7	TRBV2	-	CASMQGTVYEQYF	TGTGCCAGCATGCAGGGTACGGTCTACGAGCAGTACTTC
TRBJ1-3	TRBV5-1	-	CASSPRGPSGNTIYF	TGCGCCAGCAGCCCGCGAGGTCCATCTGGAAACACCATATATTTT
TRBJ1-1	TRBV18	TRBD1	CASSPGQGGTEAFF	TGTGCCAGCTCACCAGGACAGGGCGGCACTGAAGCTTTCTTT
TRBJ1-1	TRBV5-5	-	CASSLGTANTEAFF	TGTGCCAGCAGCTTGGGGACAGCGAACACTGAAGCTTTCTTT
TRBJ2-4	TRBV12-3/TRBV12-4	-	CASSPQKNIQYF	TGTGCCAGCAGTCCCCAGAAAAACATTCAGTACTTC
TRBJ2-2	TRBV28	-	CARLRRCLDTGELFF	TGTGCCAGACTCCGCCGTTGCCTCGACACCGGGGAGCTGTTTTTT
TRBJ2-7	TRBV10-3	TRBD2	CAISTPSGGVPYEQYF	TGTGCCATCAGTACTCCATCGGGGGGGGTACCCTACGAGCAGTACTTC
TRBJ2-1	TRBV27	-	CASSYLPGYNEQFF	TGTGCCAGCAGTTACCTACCGGGGTACAATGAGCAGTTCTTC
TRBJ2-2	TRBV16	-	CASSPSPAGELFF	TGTGCCAGCAGCCCTTCGCCTGCGGGGGAGCTGTTTTTT